A single sample is the source of the 14 T cell receptor beta chains below, sequenced in a study of cytomegalovirus exposure and HLA in healthy donors. Use of 60 Vbeta and 13 Jbeta primers characterized the PCR. The protocol was immunoSEQ multiplex PCR, while the TCRdb copy is restricted to in-frame clones and leaves out a portion. The sample consists of 95,000 to 150,000 clones, 73% of them appearing once. The specimen sequenced was PBMCs. All receptors derive from a man between 60 and 75 years old in good health and CMV-seropositive.

The V call is TRBV28, the J call TRBJ1-4; 11 bases agree with TRBD1. The trim removed 5 bases at V and 7 bases at J, leaving 3 bases unmatched. The germline V gene encodes CDR1 MDHEN and CDR2 SYDVKM. The CDR3 loop spans 14 amino acids. CDR3 bases: TGTGCCAGCAGTCCGGGACAGGGGGGTGAAAAACTGTTTTTT. It is translated as CASSPGQGGEKLFF. Full variable domain (outside the CDR3, taken from reference TRBV28 and TRBJ1-4): DVKVTQSSRYLVKRTGEKVFLECVQDMDHENMFWYRQDPGLGLRLIYFSYDVKMKEKGDIPEGYSVSREKKERFSLILESASTNQTSMYLCASSPGQGGEKLFFGSGTQLSVL.

The V call is TRBV30, the J call TRBJ1-2, with 7 bases that match TRBD1. V was pared by 0 bases and J by 8 bases, with 18 bases of the junction left unmatched. Per germline, CDR1 GTSNPN and CDR2 SVGIG (reference sequence). This CDR3 has 17 residues. CDR3 in DNA: TGTGCCTGGAGTGTAAGAGGGGACCTTACAGGGGCGTCGGGCTACACCTTC. This translates into CAWSVRGDLTGASGYTF.

The CDR3 is CASSGNRGLLGETQYF. The DNA for the CDR3 is TGTGCCAGCAGCGGCAACAGGGGGCTCCTTGGAGAGACCCAGTACTTC. This chain joins TRBV5-4 and TRBJ2-5, with 9 bases aligning to TRBD1. The V segment lost 4 bases and the J segment 4 bases; nucleotides outside the gene matches: 11. The CDR3 sequence is 16 residues long. Per germline, CDR1 SGHNT and CDR2 YYREEE (reference sequence). The variable domain in full, with the rest retrieved from reference TRBV5-4 and TRBJ2-5, is ETGVTQSPTHLIKTRGQQVTLRCSSQSGHNTVSWYQQALGQGPQFIFQYYREEENGRGNFPPRFSGLQFPNYSSELNVNALELDDSALYLCASSGNRGLLGETQYFGPGTRLLVL.

This rearrangement joins TRBV28 to TRBJ1-2; 12 nucleotides align to TRBD1. This CDR3 spans 16 amino acids. In germline, CDR1 is MDHEN, CDR2 SYDVKM. Trimming at V came to 4 bases and at J to 3 bases, leaving 6 bases not matched to a gene. CDR3 in DNA: TGTGCCAGCAGTTCCGGGACAGGGGGCCCCTACTATGGCTACACCTTC. Translating gives CASSSGTGGPYYGYTF.

A single count supports this clone. The V gene is TRBV14, the J gene TRBJ1-6; 7 nucleotides match TRBD1. This CDR3 region has 15 residues. Per the germline V gene, CDR1 is SGHDN and CDR2 is FVKESK. Trimming removed 4 bases from V and 10 bases from J; junction bases left unmatched: 10. Written as DNA, the CDR3 is TGTGCCAGCAGCCGAGAGTCAGGGGGTTGGTCACCCCTCCACTTT. It encodes CASSRESGGWSPLHF.

The chain carries TRBV6-6 and TRBJ1-2; D uncertain. Per germline, CDR1 MNHNY and CDR2 SVGAGI (reference sequence). Trimming cost V 0 bases and J 2 bases, with 7 bases left between them. This CDR3 contains 14 residues. The CDR3 bases are TGTGCCAGCAGTTACTCTGGAGGCAACTATGGCTACACCTTC. Translation gives CASSYSGGNYGYTF.

CDR3 DNA sequence: TGTGCCAGCAGCTTGGCTTGGGGCGCCGTGAACACTGAAGCTTTCTTT. It yields the protein CASSLAWGAVNTEAFF. This chain joins TRBV5-8 and TRBJ1-1; maybe TRBD1 (5 bases). Trimming took off 0 bases at V and 0 bases at J, with 12 bases between the two ends. CDR1 is SGHTS and CDR2 is YDEGEE in the germline V gene. This CDR3 has 16 residues.

This clone turned up a few times. DNA for the CDR3: TGTGCCAGCAGTCCCACAGGGTATGGCTACACCTTC. It translates to CASSPTGYGYTF. V usage is TRBV28 and J usage is TRBJ1-2; weak D call: TRBD1 (6 bases). The CDR3 consists of 12 residues. CDR1 and CDR2 from the germline V gene are MDHEN and SYDVKM. V lost 5 bases and J lost 5, with 9 bases in between.

The genes are TRBV10-3 and TRBJ2-5; tentatively, D is TRBD2 (5 bases). Trimming pared 10 bases from V and 1 base from J, leaving 13 bases between. The CDR3 runs to 13 residues. Per the germline V gene, CDR1 is ENHRY and CDR2 is SYGVKD. CDR3 loop: CATGLGIQETQYF. CDR3 sequence (DNA): TGTGCCACCGGGCTCGGGATCCAAGAGACCCAGTACTTC.

This clone showed up just a few times. This sequence joins TRBV7-8 and TRBJ1-4; 7 nucleotides match TRBD1. The ends lost 5 bases at V and 4 bases at J; junction bases unmatched: 7. The CDR3 consists of 15 residues. CDR1 and CDR2 from the germline V gene are SGHVS and FQNEAQ. DNA for the CDR3: TGTGCCAGCAGCCGTTTCCGGGACAGTAATGAAAAACTGTTTTTT. Translation gives CASSRFRDSNEKLFF.

The rearrangement uses TRBV5-1 and TRBJ2-2, with 7 bases identical to TRBD1. Germline CDR1 and CDR2: SGHRS and YFSETQ. With 5 bases clipped from V and 3 bases from J, the junction kept 10 bases outside the gene matches. CDR3 size: 16 residues. The CDR3 is CASRRTGDGDTGELFF. In nucleotides, the CDR3 is TGCGCCAGCAGAAGGACAGGCGATGGGGACACCGGGGAGCTGTTTTTT.

This clone was seen a few times. The rearrangement joins TRBV19 to TRBJ2-7; D uncertain. The V end lost 10 bases, the J end lost 6 bases, and 13 bases lay between the germline ends. Per the germline V gene, CDR1 is LNHDA and CDR2 is SQIVND (reference sequence). This CDR3 spans 11 amino acids. The chain's CDR3 is CAIGRLGEQYF. The CDR3 region has the DNA TGTGCCATAGGAAGGCTAGGCGAGCAGTACTTC. Looking up the rest from reference TRBV19 and TRBJ2-7 gives the full variable domain: DGGITQSPKYLFRKEGQNVTLSCEQNLNHDAMYWYRQDPGQGLRLIYYSQIVNDFQKGDIAEGYSVSREKKESFPLTVTSAQKNPTAFYLCAIGRLGEQYFGPGTRLTVT.

This chain connects TRBV7-6 to TRBJ2-3; 8 bases fit TRBD2. Germline values: CDR1 SGHVS, CDR2 FNYEAQ. The V segment lost 5 bases and the J segment 5 bases; nucleotides outside the gene matches: 6. The CDR3 has 14 amino acids. The CDR3: CASSPSGGLDTQYF. CDR3 nucleotide sequence: TGTGCCAGCAGCCCGTCGGGGGGGCTAGATACGCAGTATTTT.

The chain combines TRBV28 with TRBJ1-2; 10 nucleotides agree with TRBD1. The CDR3 contains 15 residues. V shed 5 bases, J shed 7 bases, and the junction held 10 bases outside the gene matches. CDR1 is MDHEN, CDR2 SYDVKM, per germline. The CDR3 region has the DNA TGTGCCAGCAGTCGCAGACAGGGGGCGATCGGTGGCTACACCTTC. Amino acid sequence: CASSRRQGAIGGYTF.